The clone carrying this T cell receptor beta chain showed up just a few times. Its antigen is undetermined. This record comes from a study of CD8+ T cells in alopecia areata. Study results and limitations: Against the mouse data, patients shared TCRs less clearly, possibly for HLA reasons.

RNA, once extracted, was reverse transcribed into cDNA for use as the sequencing template. Clones were read by immunoSEQ multiplex PCR, and TCRdb kept only the in-frame ones, dropping some. The sample carries roughly 250,000 clones, 67% recorded once. Patients with alopecia areata provided lesional scalp punch biopsies as well as peripheral blood. The sample here was CD4+ T cells sorted from blood, taken at week 0. The clonotype was recovered from a human donor with alopecia areata.

The CDR3 region has the DNA TGTGCCAGCAGCGCGCAACAGGGGGGGAACACTGAAGCTTTCTTT. This translates into CASSAQQGGNTEAFF. This chain uses TRBV9 with TRBJ1-1; 8 nucleotides match TRBD1. V was pared by 3 bases and J by 1 base, with 5 bases of the junction left unmatched. This CDR3 is 15 amino acids long. Germline assignment: CDR1 SGDLS and CDR2 YYNGEE.